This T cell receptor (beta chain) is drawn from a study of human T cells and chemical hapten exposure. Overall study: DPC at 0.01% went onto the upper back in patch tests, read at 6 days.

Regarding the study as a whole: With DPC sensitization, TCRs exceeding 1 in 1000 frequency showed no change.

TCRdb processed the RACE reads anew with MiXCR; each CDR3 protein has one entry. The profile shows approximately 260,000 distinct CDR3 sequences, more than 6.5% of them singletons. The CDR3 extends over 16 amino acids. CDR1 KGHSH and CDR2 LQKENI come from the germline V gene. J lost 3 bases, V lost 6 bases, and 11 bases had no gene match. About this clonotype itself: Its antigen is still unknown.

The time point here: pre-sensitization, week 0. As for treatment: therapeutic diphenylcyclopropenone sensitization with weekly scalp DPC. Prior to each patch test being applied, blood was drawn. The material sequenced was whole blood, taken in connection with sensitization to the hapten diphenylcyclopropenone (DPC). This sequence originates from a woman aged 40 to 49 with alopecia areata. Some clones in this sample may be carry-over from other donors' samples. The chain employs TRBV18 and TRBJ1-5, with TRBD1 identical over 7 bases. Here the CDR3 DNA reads TGTGCCAGCTCTCGATCCGGGACAGACAACAATCAGCCCCAGCATTTT. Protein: CASSRSGTDNNQPQHF. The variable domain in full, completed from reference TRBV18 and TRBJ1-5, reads NAGVMQNPRHLVRRRGQEARLRCSPMKGHSHVYWYRQLPEEGLKFMVYLQKENIIDESGMPKERFSAEFPKEGPSILRIQQVVRGDSAAYFCASSRSGTDNNQPQHFGDGTRLSIL.